The TCR beta chain under discussion was sequenced for a study of OX40 agonist ivuxolimab in advanced cancers. General notes on the study: The costimulatory receptor OX40 (CD134) was targeted by ivuxolimab, a fully human IgG2 agonistic monoclonal antibody. The point of sequencing TCRbeta in the periphery was to test whether ivuxolimab changed TCR sequence diversity and drove clonal T-cell expansion. The dose-escalation cohort was 82.7% male with a mean age of around 64 years, ranging from roughly 23 to 80. Intravenous ivuxolimab was administered to patients every 2 weeks at six dose levels: 0.01, 0.1, 0.3, 1.5, 3 and 10 mg/kg. Prior anti-PD-1, anti-PD-L1 or anti-CTLA-4 therapy was permitted, and about two fifths of dose-escalation patients had received checkpoint inhibitors. The paper reports the monotherapy dose-escalation portion (N of about 56 patients) of the phase I ivuxolimab trial. Partial responses were achieved by three dose-escalation patients, of whom one had hepatocellular carcinoma and two had cutaneous melanoma. Of the 50 or so patients in dose escalation, about 20 had hepatocellular carcinoma, some 15 had melanoma, 9 had renal cell carcinoma and 9 had head and neck cancer.

On the study overall, not on this receptor specifically: In the 0.1-3.0 mg/kg groups, partial responders had among the lowest normalized peripheral clonal expansion, particularly in CD8+ T cells. At doses from 0.1 to 3.0 mg/kg, clonal expansion was seen in both CD4+ and CD8+ blood T cells between baseline and week 6. Antigen specificity was not determined for the clonally expanded peripheral T cells. After ivuxolimab, CD8+ T cells had more expanded clones than CD4+ T cells on average. Low levels of normalized T-cell clonal expansion were also seen in some patients who did not respond.

CDR1 and CDR2 are drawn from the germline V gene: SGHTA, FQGNSA. V gives up 1 base and J gives up 14 bases, and the segment between their germline ends measures 11 bases. The CDR3 goes from the cysteine to the phenylalanine over 11 residues. Kept here is only the CDR3 DNA, which spans 33 bases and is read in frame from base 1. Genomic DNA was isolated from the sorted cells so that the TCRbeta CDR3 region could be sequenced. The immunoSEQ Assay was used for sequencing of TCRbeta CDR3 regions. TCRdb retrieved this table from immuneACCESS and kept in-frame rearrangements only. Not all clones are present; in checked studies, unresolved V genes account for under half, and no reason is known for the remainder. The sample table lists 55,000 to 70,000 clones, over 80% of them with a count of one. 11% of the sample is taken by the ten largest. A note on this clone: No antigen is known for it. Base qualities are not provided; no much larger clone lies one nucleotide away.

Patients with a history of autoimmune disease or receiving systemic immunosuppression were excluded from the trial. In every dose cohort, peripheral blood was drawn for TCR sequencing at baseline, cycle 4 day 1, and cycle 7 day 1. Samples were obtained from an open-label, multicenter, first-in-human phase I dose-escalation trial of ivuxolimab. The trial enrolled adults with locally advanced or metastatic head and neck squamous cell, hepatocellular, melanoma or renal cell carcinoma. Before TCR sequencing, CD4+ and CD8+ T cells were separately sorted from peripheral blood. The input for sequencing was CD4+ or CD8+ T cells sorted from blood, taken in a trial of the OX40 agonist ivuxolimab. This TCR came from an adult with an advanced solid tumor such as melanoma, head and neck, liver or kidney cancer. The sequence links TRBV7-2 to TRBJ2-5; the D region may be TRBD1 or TRBD2, each matching 5 bases equally. For the CDR3, the sequence is CASSLGDRVYF. The DNA sequence is given as TGTGCCAGCAGCTTAGGGGACCGGGTCTACTTC.